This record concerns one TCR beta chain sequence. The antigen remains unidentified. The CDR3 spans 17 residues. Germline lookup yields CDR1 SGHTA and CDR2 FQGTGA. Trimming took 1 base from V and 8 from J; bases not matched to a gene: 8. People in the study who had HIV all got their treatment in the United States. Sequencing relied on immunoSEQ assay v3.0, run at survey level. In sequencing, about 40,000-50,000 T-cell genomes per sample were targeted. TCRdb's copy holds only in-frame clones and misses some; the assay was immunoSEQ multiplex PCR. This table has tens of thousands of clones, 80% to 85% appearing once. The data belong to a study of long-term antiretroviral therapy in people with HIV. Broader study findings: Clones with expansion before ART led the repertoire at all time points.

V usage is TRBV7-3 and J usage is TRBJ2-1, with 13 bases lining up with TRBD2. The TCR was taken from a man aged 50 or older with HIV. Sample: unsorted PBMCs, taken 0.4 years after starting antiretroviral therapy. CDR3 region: CASSLMPTSGGADEQFF. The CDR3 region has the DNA TGTGCCAGCAGCTTAATGCCAACTAGCGGGGGGGCAGATGAGCAGTTCTTC.